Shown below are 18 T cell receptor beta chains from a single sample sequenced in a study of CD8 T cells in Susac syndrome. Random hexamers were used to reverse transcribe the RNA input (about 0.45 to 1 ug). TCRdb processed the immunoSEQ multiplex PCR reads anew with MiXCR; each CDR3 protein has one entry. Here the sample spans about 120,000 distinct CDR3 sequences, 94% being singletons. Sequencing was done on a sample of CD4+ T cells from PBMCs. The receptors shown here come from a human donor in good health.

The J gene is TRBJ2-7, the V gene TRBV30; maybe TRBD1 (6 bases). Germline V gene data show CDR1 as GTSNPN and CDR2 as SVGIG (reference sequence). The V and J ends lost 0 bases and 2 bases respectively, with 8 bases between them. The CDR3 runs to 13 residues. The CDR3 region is CAWSVGTTYEQYF. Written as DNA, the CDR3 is TGTGCCTGGAGTGTAGGGACAACCTACGAGCAGTACTTC.

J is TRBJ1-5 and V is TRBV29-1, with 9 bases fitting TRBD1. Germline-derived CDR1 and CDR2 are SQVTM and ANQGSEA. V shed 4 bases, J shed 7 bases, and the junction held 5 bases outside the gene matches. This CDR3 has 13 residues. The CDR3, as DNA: TGCAGCGTTGGACAGGGGGTATGGCAGCCCCAGCATTTT. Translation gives CSVGQGVWQPQHF.

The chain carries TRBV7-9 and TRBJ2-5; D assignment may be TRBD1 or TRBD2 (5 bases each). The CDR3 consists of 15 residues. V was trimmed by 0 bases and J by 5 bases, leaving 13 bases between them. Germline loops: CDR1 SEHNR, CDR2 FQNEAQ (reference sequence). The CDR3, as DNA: TGTGCCAGCAGCTTAGCCGGGACCGCCAGGGAGACCCAGTACTTC. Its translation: CASSLAGTARETQYF.

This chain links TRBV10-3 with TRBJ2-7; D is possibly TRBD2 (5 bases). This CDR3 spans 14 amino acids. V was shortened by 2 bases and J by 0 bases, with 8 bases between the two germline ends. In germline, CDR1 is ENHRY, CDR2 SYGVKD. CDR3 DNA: TGTGCCATCAGTGAGAGGGAGTTCTCCTACGAGCAGTACTTC. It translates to CAISEREFSYEQYF.

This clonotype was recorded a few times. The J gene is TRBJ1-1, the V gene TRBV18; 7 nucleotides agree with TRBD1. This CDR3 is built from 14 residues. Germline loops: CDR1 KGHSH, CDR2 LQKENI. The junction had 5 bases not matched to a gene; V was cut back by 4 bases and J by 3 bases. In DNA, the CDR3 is TGTGCCAGCTCACGACTCGACAGGGACACTGAAGCTTTCTTT. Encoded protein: CASSRLDRDTEAFF. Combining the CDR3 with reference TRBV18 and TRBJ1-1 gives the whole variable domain NAGVMQNPRHLVRRRGQEARLRCSPMKGHSHVYWYRQLPEEGLKFMVYLQKENIIDESGMPKERFSAEFPKEGPSILRIQQVVRGDSAAYFCASSRLDRDTEAFFGQGTRLTVV.

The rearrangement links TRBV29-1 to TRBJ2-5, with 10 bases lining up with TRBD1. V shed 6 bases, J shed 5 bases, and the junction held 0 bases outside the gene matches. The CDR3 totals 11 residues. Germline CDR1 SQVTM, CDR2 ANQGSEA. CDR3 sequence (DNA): TGCAGCGTGACAGGGGGCGAGACCCAGTACTTC. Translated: CSVTGGETQYF. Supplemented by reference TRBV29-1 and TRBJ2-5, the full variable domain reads SAVISQKPSRDICQRGTSLTIQCQVDSQVTMMFWYRQQPGQSLTLIATANQGSEATYESGFVIDKFPISRPNLTFSTLTVSNMSPEDSSIYLCSVTGGETQYFGPGTRLLVL.

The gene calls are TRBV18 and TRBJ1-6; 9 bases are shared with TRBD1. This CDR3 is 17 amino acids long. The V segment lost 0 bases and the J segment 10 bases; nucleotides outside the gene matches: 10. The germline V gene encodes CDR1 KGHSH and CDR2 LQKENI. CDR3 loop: CASSPPSTGGFGSPLHF. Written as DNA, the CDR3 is TGTGCCAGCTCACCACCGTCTACAGGGGGCTTTGGCTCACCCCTCCACTTT. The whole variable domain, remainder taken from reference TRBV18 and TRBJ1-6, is NAGVMQNPRHLVRRRGQEARLRCSPMKGHSHVYWYRQLPEEGLKFMVYLQKENIIDESGMPKERFSAEFPKEGPSILRIQQVVRGDSAAYFCASSPPSTGGFGSPLHFGNGTRLTVT.

CDR3 sequence reads: CATSGLAGGWDTQYF. The CDR3 coding sequence is TGTGCCACCAGTGGGCTAGCGGGAGGTTGGGATACGCAGTATTTT. V and J are TRBV15 and TRBJ2-3; 11 nucleotides match TRBD2. The V gene's germline CDR1 is LNHNV and CDR2 YYDKDF (reference sequence). The trim removed 6 bases at V and 6 bases at J, leaving 8 bases unmatched. The CDR3 length is 15 residues.

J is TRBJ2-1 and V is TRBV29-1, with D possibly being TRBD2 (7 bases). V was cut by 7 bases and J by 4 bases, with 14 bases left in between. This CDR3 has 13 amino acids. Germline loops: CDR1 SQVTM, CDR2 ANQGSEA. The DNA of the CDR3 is TGCAGCGCGACACAGGGACTATACAATGAGCAGTTCTTC. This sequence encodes CSATQGLYNEQFF.

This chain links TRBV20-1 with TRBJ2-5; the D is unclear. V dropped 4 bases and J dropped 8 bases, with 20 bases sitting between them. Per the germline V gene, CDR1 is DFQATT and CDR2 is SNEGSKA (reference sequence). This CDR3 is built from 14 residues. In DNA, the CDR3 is TGCAGTGCTACAGAGGTTCGGTTCCTCCCAACCCAGTACTTC. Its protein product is CSATEVRFLPTQYF.

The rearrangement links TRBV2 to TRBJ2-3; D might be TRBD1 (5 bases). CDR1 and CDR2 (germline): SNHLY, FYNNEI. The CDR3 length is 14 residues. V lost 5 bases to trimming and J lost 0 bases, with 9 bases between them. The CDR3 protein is CASSRTSSTDTQYF. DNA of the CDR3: TGTGCCAGCAGTAGGACATCTAGCACAGATACGCAGTATTTT.

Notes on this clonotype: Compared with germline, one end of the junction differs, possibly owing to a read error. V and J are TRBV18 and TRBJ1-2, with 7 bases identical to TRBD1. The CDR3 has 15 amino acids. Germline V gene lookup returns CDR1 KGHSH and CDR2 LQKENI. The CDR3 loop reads CASSPGQGGTYGYTF. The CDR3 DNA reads TGTGCCAGTTCACCGGGCCAGGGGGGAACATATGGCTACACCTTC.

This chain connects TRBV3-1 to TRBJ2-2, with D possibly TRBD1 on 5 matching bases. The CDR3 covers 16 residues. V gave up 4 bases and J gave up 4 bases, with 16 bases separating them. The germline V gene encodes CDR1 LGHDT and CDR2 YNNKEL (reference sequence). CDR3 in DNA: TGTGCCAGCAGCCGGTCAGCAGGGTCGGGCACCGGGGAGCTGTTTTTT. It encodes CASSRSAGSGTGELFF.

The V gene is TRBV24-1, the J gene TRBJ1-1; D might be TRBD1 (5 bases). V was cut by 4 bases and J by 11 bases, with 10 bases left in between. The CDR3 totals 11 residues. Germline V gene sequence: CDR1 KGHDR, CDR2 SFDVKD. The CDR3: CATSDQGTAFF. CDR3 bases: TGTGCCACCAGTGACCAGGGCACGGCTTTCTTT.

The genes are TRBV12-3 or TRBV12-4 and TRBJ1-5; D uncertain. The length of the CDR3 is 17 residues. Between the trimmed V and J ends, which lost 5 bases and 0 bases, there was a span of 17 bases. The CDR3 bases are TGTGCCAGCAGTAAAGAGTGGGGAGTCTATAGCAATCAGCCCCAGCATTTT. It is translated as CASSKEWGVYSNQPQHF.

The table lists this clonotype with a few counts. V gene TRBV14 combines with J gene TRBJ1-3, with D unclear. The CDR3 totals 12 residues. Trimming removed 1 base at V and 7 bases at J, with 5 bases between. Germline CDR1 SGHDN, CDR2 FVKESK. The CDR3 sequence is CASSQVSNTIYF. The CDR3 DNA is TGTGCCAGCAGCCAAGTCTCCAACACCATATATTTT.

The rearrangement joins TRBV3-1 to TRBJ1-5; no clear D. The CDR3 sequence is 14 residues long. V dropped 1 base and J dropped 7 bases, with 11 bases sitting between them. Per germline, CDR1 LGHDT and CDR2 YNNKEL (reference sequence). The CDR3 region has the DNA TGTGCCAGCAGCCAAGCGTCCGATAACCAGCCCCAGCATTTT. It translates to CASSQASDNQPQHF.

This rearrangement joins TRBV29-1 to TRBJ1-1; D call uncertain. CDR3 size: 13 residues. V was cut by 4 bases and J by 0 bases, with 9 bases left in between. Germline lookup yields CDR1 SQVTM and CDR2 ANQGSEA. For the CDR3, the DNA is TGCAGCGTTGGCCCAGGCTTGAACACTGAAGCTTTCTTT. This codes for CSVGPGLNTEAFF.